This T cell receptor beta chain was captured in a study of T cell responses to AZD1222 COVID-19 vaccine. CDR1 SGHAT and CDR2 FQNNGV come from the germline V gene. CDR3 length: 14 amino acids. The germline V and J ends were trimmed by 2 bases and 4 bases, with 11 bases remaining between them. The method was immunoSEQ multiplex PCR; TCRdb's version includes in-frame clones alone and lacks a portion of them. The data contain roughly 120,000 clones, about nine tenths of them singletons. The sample was peripheral blood, taken on day 0 of AZD1222 vaccination. V is TRBV11-2 and J is TRBJ1-1; no clear D. The sequence was collected from an adult in good health. The CDR3 DNA sequence: TGTGCCAGCAGCTTATCGGGGTGGGTCACTGAAGCTTTCTTT. Translated, it gives CASSLSGWVTEAFF.